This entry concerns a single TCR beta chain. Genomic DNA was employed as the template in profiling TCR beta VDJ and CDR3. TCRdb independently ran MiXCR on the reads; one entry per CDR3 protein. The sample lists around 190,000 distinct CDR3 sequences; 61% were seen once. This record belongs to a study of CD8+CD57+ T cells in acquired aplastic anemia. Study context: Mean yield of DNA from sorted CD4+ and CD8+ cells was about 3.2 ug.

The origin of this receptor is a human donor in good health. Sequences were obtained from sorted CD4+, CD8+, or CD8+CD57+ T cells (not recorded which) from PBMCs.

The CDR3 coding sequence is TGCGCCAGCAGCCAAAAACAGGGAAATTCACCCCTCCACTTT. Translation: CASSQKQGNSPLHF. The chain combines TRBV4-1 with TRBJ1-6; possibly TRBD1 for D (6 bases). The CDR3 has 14 amino acids. Germline-derived CDR1 and CDR2 are MGHRA and YSYEKL. V lost 2 bases and J 7 bases, leaving 9 bases between the germline ends.